The T cell receptor beta chain described here comes from a study of T cells in Graves' hyperthyroidism and ophthalmopathy (dated by TCRdb to between 2018 and 2021). The study in broad terms: TCR V-J signatures able to tell the groups apart were searched for in a discovery cohort of 100 patients, of whom 40 to 45 had Graves' ophthalmopathy and around 57 had stable Graves' hyperthyroidism. Prospective prediction of ophthalmopathy was tested in an independent validation cohort consisting of about 19 hyperthyroidism patients and approximately 16 patients who later progressed to ophthalmopathy. For training and testing, the 80 to 100 patients in the discovery cohort were randomly divided in a 7:3 ratio. In addition, the study compared T-cell repertoires in thyroid tissue and in blood from over 5 Graves' hyperthyroidism patients. After blood sampling, hyperthyroidism patients were treated with methimazole at a starting dose of 30 mg daily, and ophthalmopathy patients were treated with high-dose intravenous methylprednisolone. According to the paper, TCR Vbeta CDR3 sequencing was carried out on over 130 peripheral blood samples, which came from 40 to 45 ophthalmopathy, approximately 72 hyperthyroidism and about 17 progressor patients.

On the study overall, not on this receptor specifically: Most expanded thyroid clonotypes (frequency above 0.001) were also found in blood, which suggests that blood repertoires may mirror thyroid immune responses. In validation, progression to ophthalmopathy was predicted by the model with 70% to 71% sensitivity and just over 72% specificity, a median of roughly 6.4 months before onset. In cross-validation, a model built on a 13 V-J signature told ophthalmopathy apart from stable hyperthyroidism with less than 90% sensitivity and approximately 81% specificity, and in testing the same model reached 80%/75%. Sample size was not statistically predetermined, and investigators were not blinded to group allocation.

As for this clonotype: The target of this receptor is not known. No much larger clone exists at a distance of one base, and base qualities are not known.

The germline V gene gives CDR1 as SGHVS and CDR2 as FNYEAQ. V has 5 bases trimmed and J has 6 bases trimmed; junction bases matching no gene number 13. The CDR3 sequence holds 15 residues, the cysteine and phenylalanine included. The DNA shown is the 45-base CDR3, in frame from base 1. Patients with uncontrolled infections, other autoimmune diseases, pregnancy or lactation were excluded. Clinical symptoms, serum thyroxine and TRAb, thyroid ultrasound, and orbital computed tomography formed the basis for the diagnoses. Total RNA was extracted using Trizol reagent, and RNA quality was assessed on an Agilent 2100 Bioanalyzer. The TCR beta CDR3 regions were amplified from RNA transcripts. For the first round of RT-PCR on the TCR CDR3, the HTBI primer set was used together with the Qiagen OneStep RT-PCR kit. A second multiplex PCR round built the libraries, followed by size selection and purification. Sequencing of the libraries was done on an Illumina HiSeq2000 using paired-end 100 bp reads. The source study handled its data this way. SOAPnuke was used to process the raw data, with reads discarded if the reads contained adapters or uncalled bases, had a mean Phred below 15, or lacked an exact constant-primer or identifier match. COPE v1.2.5 was used to merge high-quality paired reads, and clonotypes were defined as unique nucleotide sequences. MiTCR v1.1 was used to align clonotypes to the IMGT TRBV, TRBD and TRBJ reference segments. Analysis was restricted to V-J combinations with a frequency above 0.0001, which covered roughly 99% of repertoires. A TCS score was defined as the ratio of F50 (clonal expansion) to E x V (chaos), with BLOSUM62-based TCRdist applied between CDR3 peptides within each V-J. Welch's t-statistics and random forest reduced just over 500 V-J features to 10 to 15, which were used in a naive Bayes classifier (R e1071). Thyroid-blood repertoire similarity was quantified with the Morisita-Horn index. The public reads were quality trimmed at Q25 with fastp and then assembled into clones with MiXCR by TCRdb, keeping productive beta chains. Every distinct CDR3 protein forms one entry, paired with its most common genes and DNA. What appears here as the V and J calls and clone size reflects TCRdb's work, not the paper's. This sample gives approximately 640,000 distinct CDR3 sequences in total; less than 45% of them show up just once. The ten largest clones add up to about 7.2% of the sample.

The material sequenced was peripheral blood or thyroid tissue (not recorded which). The TCR was taken from an adult man with Graves' disease, either hyperthyroidism or ophthalmopathy (not recorded which). The chain links TRBV7-6 with TRBJ2-7; TRBD2 fits 7 bases in the junction. The CDR3 region: CASSGGGGSNVEQYF. In nucleotides, the sequence is TGTGCCAGCAGCGGGGGAGGCGGGAGTAACGTCGAGCAGTACTTC.